This T cell receptor (beta chain) was recovered during a study of blood T cell repertoires in COVID-19. Measured with immunoSEQ multiplex PCR; TCRdb has only the in-frame clones, and not every one. The table shows about 89,000 clones, with 78% occurring only once. CDR1 is MNHEY, CDR2 SVGAGI, per germline. V shed 0 bases, J shed 1 base, and the junction held 3 bases outside the gene matches. The CDR3 extends over 16 amino acids. Material for sequencing was peripheral blood. The origin of this receptor is a man between 65 and 85 years old with COVID-19, enrolled during active disease. The V call is TRBV6-5, the J call TRBJ2-7, with 10 positions matching TRBD1. CDR3 bases: TGTGCCAGCAGTTACTCGACAGGGGGCGCATCCTACGAGCAGTACTTC. Translating it yields CASSYSTGGASYEQYF.